The present T cell receptor beta chain was sequenced within a study of blood T cell repertoires in COVID-19. This clone has more than one count but fewer than ten. This CDR3 is 16 amino acids long. The V gene lost 5 bases and the J gene lost 4 bases, with 20 bases spanning the gap. Germline V gene data show CDR1 as SGHNT and CDR2 as YENEEA. Per the authors' pipeline: Reference gene primer amplification gave nucleated cell count estimates. Produced via immunoSEQ multiplex PCR; TCRdb's table is partial and in-frame only. That table gives V, J and clone size, and the DNA gave D and trimming. Found here are approximately 230,000 clones, about four fifths of them singletons; the top ten hold roughly 10%.

What was sequenced was peripheral blood. This clonotype originated in a man older than 75 with acute or convalescent COVID-19. The chain couples TRBV11-3 to TRBJ2-5, with D tentatively TRBD2 (7 bases). In nucleotides, the CDR3 is TGTGCCAGCAGCAGGGGGGGATACCTGGAGGGAGAGACCCAGTACTTC. Its protein is CASSRGGYLEGETQYF.